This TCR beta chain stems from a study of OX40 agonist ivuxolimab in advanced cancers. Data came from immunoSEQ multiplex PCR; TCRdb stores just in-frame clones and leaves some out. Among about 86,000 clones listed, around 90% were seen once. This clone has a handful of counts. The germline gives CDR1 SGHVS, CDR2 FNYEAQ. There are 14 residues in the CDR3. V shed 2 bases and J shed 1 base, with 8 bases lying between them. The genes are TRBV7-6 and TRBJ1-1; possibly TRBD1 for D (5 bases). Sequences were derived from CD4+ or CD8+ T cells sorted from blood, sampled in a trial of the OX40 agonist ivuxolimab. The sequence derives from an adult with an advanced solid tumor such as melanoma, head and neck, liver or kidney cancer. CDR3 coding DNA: TGTGCCAGCAGCTTACGGGGACCGAACACTGAAGCTTTCTTT. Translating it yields CASSLRGPNTEAFF.